The clone carrying this T cell receptor beta chain occurred once. These data originate in a study of control samples from healthy donors and cancer patients. The CDR3 totals 16 residues. CDR1 and CDR2 from the germline V gene are MNHEY and SVGAGI. The V end was cut by 2 bases, the J end by 8 bases, with 19 bases between. The method was immunoSEQ multiplex PCR; TCRdb's version includes in-frame clones alone and lacks a portion of them. The sample lists fewer than 200,000 clones, 96% occurring once. The specimen was blood. This chain joins TRBV6-5 and TRBJ2-1; D remains ambiguous. The TCR originated in a woman in her thirties in good health. The CDR3 DNA follows: TGTGCCAGCAGTTACGACTCGTCCCTTCCACTGGATGAGCAGTTCTTC. Its translation: CASSYDSSLPLDEQFF.